This T cell receptor (beta chain) was found in a study of blood T cell repertoires in COVID-19. Looking at the study overall: Acute and convalescent COVID-19 specimens originated in the United States, Italy and Spain. The analysed material was cDNA or gDNA that came from T cells, B-cell-depleted T cells, or PBMCs.

As processed by the authors: Estimated nucleated cell counts came from reference gene primer amplification. Only in-frame clones appear in the TCRdb table, and some are missing; sequencing was by immunoSEQ multiplex PCR. V, J and clone size were drawn from that table, and D and trimming were deduced from the DNA. The sample records roughly 290,000 clones, around 89% being singletons. This CDR3 has 14 amino acids. V was pared by 4 bases and J by 9 bases, with 7 bases of the junction left unmatched. Germline V gives CDR1 SGHRS, CDR2 YFSETQ. J is TRBJ2-1 and V is TRBV5-1; 10 bases are shared with TRBD2. Sample: peripheral blood. This TCR was sampled from a man aged 25 to 45 with acute or convalescent COVID-19. CDR3 region: CASSVSGRTSEQFF. The CDR3 nucleotides are TGCGCCAGCAGCGTTAGCGGGAGGACGAGTGAGCAGTTCTTC.